These 5 T cell receptor beta chains came from one sample sequenced in a study of blood T cell repertoires in COVID-19. Assay: immunoSEQ multiplex PCR; the TCRdb copy retains only in-frame clones and omits some. The sample has 200,000 or so clones, about 88% seen once. Sequencing input: PBMCs or T cells enriched from blood (not recorded which). Source of these receptors: a woman aged 40 to 50 with acute COVID-19.

V usage is TRBV5-8 and J usage is TRBJ1-1; no clear D gene. This CDR3 is built from 14 residues. Trimming removed 5 bases from V and 0 bases from J, with 11 bases in between. Germline-derived CDR1 and CDR2 are SGHTS and YDEGEE. This CDR3 is CASSRDQVNTEAFF. CDR3 sequence (DNA): TGTGCCAGCAGTCGTGATCAGGTGAACACTGAAGCTTTCTTT.

The V and J genes are TRBV4-2 and TRBJ2-3; 10 bases line up with TRBD2. V was clipped by 1 base and J by 7 bases; unmatched bases: 14. In germline, CDR1 is LGHNA, CDR2 YNFKEQ. CDR3 length: 18 amino acids. Here the CDR3 DNA reads TGTGCCAGCAGCCAAGCTCCTAGCGGGAGTGGGGTAACTTATACGCAGTATTTT. Translating gives CASSQAPSGSGVTYTQYF.

The V gene is TRBV2, the J gene TRBJ2-1, with 11 bases identical to TRBD2. Trimming removed 4 bases from V and 5 bases from J; junction bases left unmatched: 4. CDR1 is SNHLY, CDR2 FYNNEI, per germline. The CDR3 is 15 residues long. CDR3 DNA: TGTGCCAGCAGTGCGACTAGCGGGATTAACAATGAGCAGTTCTTC. Encoded protein: CASSATSGINNEQFF.

The chain joins TRBV19 to TRBJ2-2; tentatively, D is TRBD2 (7 bases). There are 16 residues in the CDR3. The V end was cut by 7 bases, the J end by 5 bases, with 20 bases between. Per the germline V gene, CDR1 is LNHDA and CDR2 is SQIVND (reference sequence). The CDR3 is CASKEGGLPRTGELFF. The CDR3 nucleotides are TGTGCCAGTAAGGAGGGGGGGCTCCCACGGACCGGGGAGCTGTTTTTT.

A word on this clone: Different DNA sequences within this sample yield the same CDR3. The chain employs TRBV3-1 (or the pseudogene TRBV3-2) and TRBJ1-6, with D hard to call. This CDR3 comprises 13 residues. The germline V gene encodes CDR1 LGHDT and CDR2 YNNKEL (reference sequence). Trimming removed 2 bases at V and 7 bases at J, with 6 bases between. As DNA, the CDR3 is TGTGCCAGCAGCCAAACACGAAATTCACCCCTCCACTTT. This sequence encodes CASSQTRNSPLHF.